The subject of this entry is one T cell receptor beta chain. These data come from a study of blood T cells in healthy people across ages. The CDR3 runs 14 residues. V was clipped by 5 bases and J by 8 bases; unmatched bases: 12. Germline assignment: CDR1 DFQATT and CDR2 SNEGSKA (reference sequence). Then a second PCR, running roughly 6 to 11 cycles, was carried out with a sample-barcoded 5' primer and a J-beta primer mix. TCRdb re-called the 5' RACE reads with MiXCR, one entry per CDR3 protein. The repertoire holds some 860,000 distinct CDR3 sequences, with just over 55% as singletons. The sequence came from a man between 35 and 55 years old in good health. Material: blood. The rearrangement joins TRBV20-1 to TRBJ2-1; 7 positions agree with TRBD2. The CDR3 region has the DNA TGCAGTGCTTCGACTAGCCCCACTAGCGATGAGCAGTTCTTC. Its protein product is CSASTSPTSDEQFF.